These 5 T cell receptor beta chains share one sample of origin, sequenced in a study of T cells in Graves' hyperthyroidism and ophthalmopathy. Researchers took RNA transcripts and amplified the TCR beta CDR3 regions from them. HTBI primers were employed in a first-round RT-PCR of the TCR CDR3. TCRdb called the multiplex PCR reads again in MiXCR, with one record for every CDR3 protein. The data contain hundreds of thousands of distinct CDR3 sequences, less than 25% of them singletons. What was sequenced was blood. The receptors were gathered from a man under 40 with Graves' ophthalmopathy.

This clonotype has a handful of counts. The chain carries TRBV18 and TRBJ1-5; D might be TRBD1 (6 bases). Between the trimmed V and J ends, which lost 3 bases and 6 bases, there was a span of 12 bases. The V gene's germline CDR1 is KGHSH and CDR2 LQKENI. The CDR3 is made up of 14 amino acids. CDR3 protein: CASSPTTGRQPQHF. The CDR3 coding sequence is TGTGCCAGCTCACCTACGACAGGACGTCAGCCCCAGCATTTT. The full variable domain, its missing parts supplied by reference TRBV18 and TRBJ1-5, is NAGVMQNPRHLVRRRGQEARLRCSPMKGHSHVYWYRQLPEEGLKFMVYLQKENIIDESGMPKERFSAEFPKEGPSILRIQQVVRGDSAAYFCASSPTTGRQPQHFGDGTRLSIL.

The gene calls are TRBV12-3 or TRBV12-4 and TRBJ2-1; the match to TRBD2 covers 10 bases. J lost 5 bases, V lost 3 bases, and 13 bases had no gene match. The length of the CDR3 is 18 residues. The DNA of the CDR3 is TGTGCCAGCAGTTTCATCCTACGTTTAGCGGGAGGTGACAATGAGCAGTTCTTC. It translates to CASSFILRLAGGDNEQFF.

This clonotype was counted many times. The rearrangement joins TRBV20-1 to TRBJ1-1; D is undetermined. Per the germline V gene, CDR1 is DFQATT and CDR2 is SNEGSKA (reference sequence). The V gene lost 3 bases and the J gene lost 7 bases, with 18 bases spanning the gap. The CDR3 runs to 14 residues. CDR3 loop: CSARVGGNANEAFF. Here the CDR3 DNA reads TGCAGTGCTAGGGTGGGCGGGAACGCAAATGAAGCTTTCTTT.

V and J are TRBV2 and TRBJ2-2; D remains unclear. The CDR3 runs to 14 residues. Between the trimmed V and J ends, which lost 2 bases and 5 bases, there was a span of 9 bases. Per germline, CDR1 SNHLY and CDR2 FYNNEI. This CDR3 is CASSEFRATGELFF. CDR3 bases: TGTGCCAGCAGTGAATTTAGGGCTACCGGGGAGCTGTTTTTT.

This chain connects TRBV3-1 to TRBJ1-3; maybe TRBD1 (6 bases). V was shortened by 4 bases and J by 3 bases, with 13 bases between the two germline ends. The CDR3 loop spans 15 amino acids. Per germline, CDR1 LGHDT and CDR2 YNNKEL (reference sequence). This CDR3 is CASSLTGRGGNTIYF. In DNA, the CDR3 is TGTGCCAGCAGCCTCACAGGGCGTGGTGGAAACACCATATATTTT. The full variable domain, with the rest looked up from reference TRBV3-1 and TRBJ1-3, is DTAVSQTPKYLVTQMGNDKSIKCEQNLGHDTMYWYKQDSKKFLKIMFSYNNKELIINETVPNRFSPKSPDKAHLNLHINSLELGDSAVYFCASSLTGRGGNTIYFGEGSWLTVV.